This record looks at one T cell receptor (beta chain) sequence and its context. This sample is part of a study of blood T cell repertoires in COVID-19. Whole-study context: Researchers got acute and convalescent COVID-19 samples from the United States, Italy and Spain.

Using immunoSEQ multiplex PCR, the repertoire was profiled, and TCRdb retains in-frame clones only, with some absent. The sample lists 60,000 to 75,000 clones, over 75% occurring once. The junction had 2 bases not matched to a gene; V was cut back by 4 bases and J by 3 bases. CDR3 length equals 13 residues. Germline-derived CDR1 and CDR2 are LGHNA and YNFKEQ. This chain uses TRBV4-2 with TRBJ1-1; 7 nucleotides match TRBD1. What was sequenced was peripheral blood. This TCR derives from a man aged 50 to 59 with active COVID-19. CDR3 loop: CASSPQGDTEAFF. In DNA, the CDR3 is TGTGCCAGCAGCCCGCAGGGGGACACTGAAGCTTTCTTT.